This entry is about one T cell receptor beta chain. Antigen unknown. The sample comes from a study of T-cell reconstitution after alpha-beta-depleted transplantation in children. General observations from the study: Some patients showed high day-60 TCRbeta diversity, which derived from surviving recipient T cells and thymic progenitors. Expanded graft clones numbering several hundred reportedly gave rise to alpha-beta T cells about two months after transplant. T-cell counts and diversity were attributed mostly to newly produced T cells one year after transplant.

Unique molecular identifiers were incorporated when the TCRbeta library was constructed. Each CDR3 protein gets one entry after TCRdb re-called the PCR reads with MiXCR. The data hold fewer than 750,000 distinct CDR3 sequences, with over 25% observed a single time. The germline V gene encodes CDR1 MNHEY and CDR2 SMNVEV (reference sequence). V gave up 4 bases and J gave up 6 bases; unmatched junction bases: 8. CDR3 size: 15 residues. J is TRBJ2-7 and V is TRBV27, with 11 bases fitting TRBD2. Sequencing was performed on PBMCs, taken before TCRalphabeta/CD19-depleted stem cell transplant. The clonotype was recovered from a boy less than two years old with Wiskott-Aldrich syndrome, due to receive a stem cell transplant. The CDR3 nucleotides read TGTGCCAGCAGTTCATTGACTAGCGGGGTCTTCGAGCAGTACTTC. Translation gives CASSSLTSGVFEQYF.